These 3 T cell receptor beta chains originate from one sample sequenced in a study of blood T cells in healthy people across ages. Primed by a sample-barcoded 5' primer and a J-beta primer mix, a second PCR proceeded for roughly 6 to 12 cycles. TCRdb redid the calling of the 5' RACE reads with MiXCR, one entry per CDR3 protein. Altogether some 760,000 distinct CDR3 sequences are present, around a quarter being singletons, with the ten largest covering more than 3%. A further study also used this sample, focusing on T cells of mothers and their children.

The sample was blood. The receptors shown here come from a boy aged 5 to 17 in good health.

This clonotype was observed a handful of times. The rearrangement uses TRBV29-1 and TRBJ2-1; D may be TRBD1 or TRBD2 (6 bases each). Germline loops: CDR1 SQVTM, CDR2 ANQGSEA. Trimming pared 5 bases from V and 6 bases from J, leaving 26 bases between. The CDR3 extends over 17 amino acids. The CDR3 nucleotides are TGCAGCGTTCAAGGGGGGATCTCTTCTACAACCATCAATGAGCAGTTCTTC. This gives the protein CSVQGGISSTTINEQFF.

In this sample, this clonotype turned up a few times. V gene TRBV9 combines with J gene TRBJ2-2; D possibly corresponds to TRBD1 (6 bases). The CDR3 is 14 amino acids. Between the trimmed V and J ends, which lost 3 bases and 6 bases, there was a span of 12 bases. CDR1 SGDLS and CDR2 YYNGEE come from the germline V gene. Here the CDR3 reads CASSEYRVAGELFF. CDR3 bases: TGTGCCAGCAGCGAATACAGGGTCGCCGGGGAGCTGTTTTTT. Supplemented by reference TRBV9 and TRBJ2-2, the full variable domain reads DSGVTQTPKHLITATGQRVTLRCSPRSGDLSVYWYQQSLDQGLQFLIQYYNGEERAKGNILERFSAQQFPDLHSELNLSSLELGDSALYFCASSEYRVAGELFFGEGSRLTVL.

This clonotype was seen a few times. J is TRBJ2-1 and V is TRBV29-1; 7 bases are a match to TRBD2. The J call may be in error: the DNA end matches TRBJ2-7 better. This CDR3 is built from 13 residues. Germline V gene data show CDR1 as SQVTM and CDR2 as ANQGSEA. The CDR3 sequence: CSVTSDYSYEQYF. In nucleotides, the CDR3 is TGCAGCGTTACTAGCGACTACTCCTACGAGCAGTACTTC.